Following are 3 T cell receptor beta chains from one sample sequenced in a study of graft-versus-host responses after intestinal transplantation. Clones were read by immunoSEQ multiplex PCR, and TCRdb kept only the in-frame ones, dropping some. The sample gives over 100,000 clones, over 85% of which show up once; 0.2% to 0.25% is in the top ten. Their target antigens are unknown. The input for sequencing was unstimulated CD4+ T cells sorted from spleen or lymph node cells, taken before transplant. All receptors derive from a human donor who was the organ donor for an intestinal transplant.

The chain employs TRBV9 and TRBJ2-6; D gene unclear. From germline, CDR1 is SGDLS and CDR2 YYNGEE. The V end was cut by 4 bases, the J end by 0 bases, with 5 bases between. The CDR3 loop spans 14 amino acids. The CDR3 loop is CASSPLSGANVLTF. CDR3 sequence (DNA): TGTGCCAGCAGCCCCCTCTCTGGGGCCAACGTCCTGACTTTC.

J is TRBJ1-5 and V is TRBV4-3, with 10 bases lining up with TRBD1. V trimming: 4 bases; J trimming: 1 base; junction bases outside the gene matches: 4. This CDR3 spans 16 amino acids. Germline loops: CDR1 LGHNA, CDR2 YSLEER. CDR3 in DNA: TGCGCCAGCAGCCGGACAGGGGGATTGAGCAATCAGCCCCAGCATTTT. Translated, it gives CASSRTGGLSNQPQHF.

The rearrangement uses TRBV5-1 and TRBJ2-7; 7 bases align to TRBD2. The J segment lost 7 bases and the V segment lost 0 bases, leaving 10 bases of the junction unmatched. The CDR3 spans 15 residues. CDR1 is SGHRS and CDR2 is YFSETQ in the germline V gene. In DNA form, the CDR3 reads TGCGCCAGCAGCTTGGAGGCGGGAGCCTCTCGTGAGCAGTACTTC. Amino acid sequence: CASSLEAGASREQYF.